Below, 29 T cell receptor beta chains from the same sample are listed, as sequenced in a study of blood T cell repertoires in COVID-19 (dated by TCRdb to 2019 to 2021). Library generation was performed with the immunoSEQ multiplex PCR assay. In TCRdb, the immuneACCESS table is reduced to in-frame sequences with V and J assigned. These tables do not hold every clone; where another copy was compared, an unresolved V gene accounts for under half, and the others remain unexplained. Present in this sample are around 180,000 clones, around 90% of which were seen just once. Around 25% of the sample is held by the ten biggest clonotypes. Sequenced sample: peripheral blood. The source is a man aged 60-69 years with acute or convalescent COVID-19.

J is TRBJ2-6 and V is TRBV5-1; D possibly corresponds to TRBD1 (7 bases). Trimming removed 2 bases from V and 2 bases from J, with 14 bases in between. The CDR3 runs 17 residues. Per germline, CDR1 SGHRS and CDR2 YFSETQ. As DNA, the CDR3 is TGCGCCAGCAGCTTCGTCCAGGGGGGAACTGGGGCCAACGTCCTGACTTTC. It specifies CASSFVQGGTGANVLTF.

J is TRBJ2-3 and V is TRBV5-4; a possible D gene is TRBD2 (7 bases). This CDR3 comprises 15 residues. Germline loops: CDR1 SGHNT, CDR2 YYREEE (reference sequence). V shed 4 bases and J shed 7 bases, with 19 bases lying between them. DNA of the CDR3: TGTGCCAGCAGCCCGGAGGGGGGGGTACTATATACGCAGTATTTT. Protein product: CASSPEGGVLYTQYF.

The CDR3 reads CAINPGTGGYEQFF. The CDR3 coding sequence is TGTGCCATCAATCCCGGGACAGGGGGCTATGAGCAGTTCTTC. J is TRBJ2-1 and V is TRBV10-3; 12 nucleotides line up with TRBD1. This CDR3 has 14 amino acids. V gave up 7 bases and J gave up 8 bases; unmatched junction bases: 6. Germline assignment: CDR1 ENHRY and CDR2 SYGVKD.

The count of this clone is one. The V call is TRBV19, the J call TRBJ1-1, with 7 positions matching TRBD1. The V and J ends lost 5 bases and 4 bases, in that order; junction bases with no gene match: 13. The CDR3 consists of 16 residues. Germline V gene sequence: CDR1 LNHDA, CDR2 SQIVND (reference sequence). CDR3: CASSPTLDREVTEAFF. The CDR3 DNA reads TGTGCCAGTAGTCCCACACTAGACAGGGAAGTCACTGAAGCTTTCTTT.

J is TRBJ2-3 and V is TRBV12-1; TRBD2, the table's D call, lacks a check against the DNA. TRBV12-1 is a pseudogene. This CDR3 region has 16 residues. The CDR3 spells CASSFGLAGYTDTQYF. The CDR3 region has the DNA TGTGCCAGCAGCTTTGGACTAGCGGGTTACACAGATACGCAGTATTTT.

The chain is built from TRBV6-6 and TRBJ1-5; 9 nucleotides match TRBD1. The V segment lost 5 bases and the J segment 2 bases; nucleotides outside the gene matches: 7. This CDR3 comprises 16 residues. Germline loops: CDR1 MNHNY, CDR2 SVGAGI (reference sequence). The CDR3 spells CASSTTGGHRNQPQHF. In nucleotides, the CDR3 is TGTGCCAGCAGTACGACAGGGGGGCATCGCAATCAGCCCCAGCATTTT.

The chain has TRBV15 and TRBJ1-2, with D unclear. V was shortened by 2 bases and J by 3 bases, with 13 bases between the two germline ends. CDR1 and CDR2 from the germline V gene are LNHNV and YYDKDF (reference sequence). This CDR3 has 15 residues. This CDR3 is CATSRRNRGDYGYTF. The CDR3 bases are TGTGCCACCAGCAGACGTAATAGAGGAGACTATGGCTACACCTTC.

This rearrangement joins TRBV19 to TRBJ1-2; TRBD1 aligns across 8 bases. Trimming took 6 bases from V and 0 from J; bases not matched to a gene: 3. Germline values: CDR1 LNHDA, CDR2 SQIVND (reference sequence). The CDR3 sequence is 14 residues long. This chain's CDR3 is CASSQGATNYGYTF. The CDR3 DNA sequence: TGTGCCAGTAGCCAGGGGGCCACTAACTATGGCTACACCTTC.

V usage is TRBV7-9 and J usage is TRBJ1-2; no definite D call. Trimming cost V 1 base and J 3 bases, with 3 bases left between them. The CDR3 has 12 amino acids. Germline V gene sequence: CDR1 SEHNR, CDR2 FQNEAQ (reference sequence). The CDR3 bases are TGTGCCAGCAGCTTAGGAGACTATGGCTACACCTTC. This gives the protein CASSLGDYGYTF.

The chain couples TRBV25-1 to TRBJ1-1; D might be TRBD1 (5 bases). Trimming left V 3 bases short and J 8 bases short, with 13 bases between. Germline lookup yields CDR1 MGHDK and CDR2 SYGVNS. The CDR3 is 13 amino acids. The CDR3 nucleotides are TGTGCCAGCAGTGAGACCGGGACTGACGAAGCTTTCTTT. This translates into CASSETGTDEAFF.

Points on this clone: In the same sample, other DNA sequences code for this CDR3. The chain employs TRBV11-2 and TRBJ1-1; 9 nucleotides align to TRBD1. CDR1 is SGHAT, CDR2 FQNNGV, per germline. The CDR3 totals 14 residues. Germline trimming cut 3 bases from V and 1 base from J; bases unmatched to any gene: 0. The CDR3 DNA is TGTGCCAGCAGCTTGGGACAGGGGAACACTGAAGCTTTCTTT. Residues: CASSLGQGNTEAFF.

Only a few counts were recorded for this clone. J is TRBJ1-2 and V is TRBV6-5; 9 nucleotides line up with TRBD1. CDR1 and CDR2 (germline): MNHEY, SVGAGI. Trimming took 10 bases from V and 4 from J; bases not matched to a gene: 7. There are 13 residues in the CDR3. CDR3 sequence (DNA): TGTGCCACTTTGGACAGGGGAGGCTATGGCTACACCTTC. Its protein product is CATLDRGGYGYTF.

The V and J genes are TRBV3-1 (or the pseudogene TRBV3-2) and TRBJ1-6, with D maybe TRBD1 (5 bases). Trimming removed 1 base at V and 4 bases at J, with 8 bases between. This CDR3 comprises 15 residues. Germline V gives CDR1 LGHDT, CDR2 YNNKEL (reference sequence). The CDR3: CASSQVTGYNSPLHF. In DNA, the CDR3 is TGTGCCAGCAGCCAAGTAACAGGTTATAATTCACCCCTCCACTTT.

The rearrangement links TRBV7-9 to TRBJ2-3, with a possible D match to TRBD2 (5 bases). The germline V and J ends were trimmed by 4 bases and 3 bases, with 14 bases remaining between them. Germline V gene sequence: CDR1 SEHNR, CDR2 FQNEAQ (reference sequence). This CDR3 spans 15 amino acids. The DNA for the CDR3 is TGTGCCAGCAGCTCCCCGGGGTTTAGGACAGATACGCAGTATTTT. It yields the protein CASSSPGFRTDTQYF. The full variable domain, its missing parts supplied by reference TRBV7-9 and TRBJ2-3, is DTGVSQNPRHKITKRGQNVTFRCDPISEHNRLYWYRQTLGQGPEFLTYFQNEAQLEKSRLLSDRFSAERPKGSFSTLEIQRTEQGDSAMYLCASSSPGFRTDTQYFGPGTRLTVL.

V and J are TRBV10-3 and TRBJ1-3; D might be TRBD1 (5 bases). Germline CDR1 reads ENHRY; CDR2 reads SYGVKD. This CDR3 is 15 amino acids long. V was shortened by 3 bases and J by 4 bases, with 13 bases between the two germline ends. The CDR3 sequence is CAISESRALGNTIYF. The CDR3 DNA reads as TGTGCCATCAGTGAATCCAGGGCCTTAGGAAACACCATATATTTT.

This sequence joins TRBV19 and TRBJ1-5; unclear D gene. The germline V gene encodes CDR1 LNHDA and CDR2 SQIVND (reference sequence). V lost 6 bases and J lost 1, with 13 bases in between. This CDR3 has 15 amino acids. CDR3 coding DNA: TGTGCCAGTAGCACGACGGGAACCAGCAATCAGCCCCAGCATTTT. Its protein is CASSTTGTSNQPQHF.

The rearrangement joins TRBV5-4 to TRBJ1-2; the match to TRBD1 covers 7 bases. This CDR3 comprises 15 residues. V gave up 4 bases and J gave up 1 base; unmatched junction bases: 7. The germline gives CDR1 SGHNT, CDR2 YYREEE (reference sequence). CDR3 protein: CASSLARQGNYGYTF. The CDR3 DNA follows: TGTGCCAGCAGCCTGGCCCGACAGGGTAACTATGGCTACACCTTC.

This chain connects TRBV3-1 (or the pseudogene TRBV3-2) to TRBJ2-1; no firm D call. The CDR3 has 13 residues. Germline assignment: CDR1 LGHDT and CDR2 YNNKEL (reference sequence). Trimming pared 0 bases from V and 12 bases from J, leaving 12 bases between. The CDR3 loop reads CASSQEGASGQFF. The CDR3 nucleotides are TGTGCCAGCAGCCAAGAAGGCGCGTCAGGGCAGTTCTTC.

The chain employs TRBV7-3 and TRBJ2-5; 9 nucleotides line up with TRBD1. The length of the CDR3 is 16 residues. The V and J ends lost 5 bases and 4 bases, in that order; junction bases with no gene match: 11. Germline assignment: CDR1 SGHTA and CDR2 FQGTGA. CDR3 sequence (DNA): TGTGCCAGCAGCCCCGGGAACAGGGGGCCTGGAGAGACCCAGTACTTC. This gives the protein CASSPGNRGPGETQYF.

The chain has TRBV20-1 and TRBJ1-2; D unclear. The CDR3 is made up of 13 amino acids. Deletions cut 3 bases from V and 1 base from J, with 9 bases between. CDR1 DFQATT and CDR2 SNEGSKA come from the germline V gene (reference sequence). The CDR3 here is CSASQDNNYGYTF. CDR3 in DNA: TGCAGTGCTAGTCAGGATAATAACTATGGCTACACCTTC.

J is TRBJ2-7 and V is TRBV5-1; 7 bases map to TRBD2. The length of the CDR3 is 13 residues. Germline V gene lookup returns CDR1 SGHRS and CDR2 YFSETQ. V was clipped by 3 bases and J by 5 bases; unmatched bases: 5. In DNA form, the CDR3 reads TGCGCCAGCAGCTCCGGGGGGAAGAACGAGCAGTACGTC. It translates to CASSSGGKNEQYV.

This chain uses TRBV4-1 with TRBJ1-1; possible D gene TRBD1, 5 bases. V lost 0 bases and J 5 bases, leaving 10 bases between the germline ends. The CDR3 consists of 14 residues. CDR1 and CDR2 (germline): MGHRA, YSYEKL. CDR3 DNA sequence: TGCGCCAGCAGCCAAGAGGGGGGTCGGACTGAAGCTTTCTTT. This translates into CASSQEGGRTEAFF.

The genes are TRBV6-5 and TRBJ2-3, with 11 bases fitting TRBD2. J was trimmed by 1 base and V by 6 bases; bases with no gene match: 3. The V gene's germline CDR1 is MNHEY and CDR2 SVGAGI. The length of the CDR3 is 15 residues. CDR3 nucleotide sequence: TGTGCCAGCAGCCTGACTAGCGGGGGCACAGATACGCAGTATTTT. This codes for CASSLTSGGTDTQYF.

This chain joins TRBV30 and TRBJ2-2, with 7 bases fitting TRBD1. This CDR3 is built from 14 residues. Germline V gives CDR1 GTSNPN, CDR2 SVGIG (reference sequence). Losses at the gene ends were 2 bases for V and 5 bases for J; bases not matched to a gene: 5. CDR3 sequence (DNA): TGTGCCTGGAGTATAGGACAGGCGACCGGGGAGCTGTTTTTT. Protein: CAWSIGQATGELFF.

The J gene is TRBJ2-1, the V gene TRBV5-1, with D perhaps TRBD2 (6 bases). Germline V gene lookup returns CDR1 SGHRS and CDR2 YFSETQ. Deletions cut 4 bases from V and 4 bases from J, with 18 bases between. There are 16 residues in the CDR3. The CDR3 DNA follows: TGCGCCAGCAGCAGGCCCTCCGGGACTTCTTACAATGAGCAGTTCTTC. It codes for CASSRPSGTSYNEQFF. The complete variable domain, with remaining parts taken from reference TRBV5-1 and TRBJ2-1, reads KAGVTQTPRYLIKTRGQQVTLSCSPISGHRSVSWYQQTPGQGLQFLFEYFSETQRNKGNFPGRFSGRQFSNSRSEMNVSTLELGDSALYLCASSRPSGTSYNEQFFGPGTRLTVL.

CDR3 in DNA: TGCAGCGTTGGGCAGGGGGACGGTGGCTACACCTTC. Its protein is CSVGQGDGGYTF. The rearrangement links TRBV29-1 to TRBJ1-2, with 7 bases lining up with TRBD1. The length of the CDR3 is 12 residues. The trim removed 4 bases at V and 7 bases at J, leaving 6 bases unmatched. Germline V lookup: CDR1 SQVTM, CDR2 ANQGSEA.

The chain is built from TRBV7-3 and TRBJ1-2; 8 bases agree with TRBD1. J was trimmed by 4 bases and V by 9 bases; bases with no gene match: 4. The CDR3 is 12 residues long. Germline-derived CDR1 and CDR2 are SGHTA and FQGTGA. CDR3 sequence reads: CARQGAGYGYTF. CDR3 sequence (DNA): TGTGCCAGGCAGGGGGCCGGCTATGGCTACACCTTC.

The chain employs TRBV29-1 and TRBJ1-1, with D possibly being TRBD1 (5 bases). Trimming took 4 bases from V and 8 from J, leaving 11 bases between them. CDR3 length equals 11 residues. Per the germline V gene, CDR1 is SQVTM and CDR2 is ANQGSEA. The CDR3 here is CSVGVGVEAFF. The CDR3 DNA reads as TGCAGCGTTGGGGTAGGGGTAGAAGCTTTCTTT.

DNA of the CDR3: TGTGCCAGCAGCAGGAGCGGACAGGCCCATCAGCCCCAGCATTTT. This codes for CASSRSGQAHQPQHF. The V gene is TRBV7-2, the J gene TRBJ1-5; 7 bases line up with TRBD1. This CDR3 is 15 amino acids long. With V trimmed by 5 bases and J by 5 bases, 9 bases remained unmatched. Germline V gene lookup returns CDR1 SGHTA and CDR2 FQGNSA.